These T cell receptor beta chains were read from a single sample in a study of preoperative IRX-2 immunotherapy in early breast cancer. Repertoires were generated with immunoSEQ multiplex PCR, while TCRdb's copy carries only in-frame clones and drops some. Here the sample spans 60,000 or so clones, roughly 94% being singletons. Sampling was conducted from a patient treated with IRX-2 immunotherapy. The receptors were sampled from a human donor with breast cancer. The CDR3 runs from the conserved cysteine through the conserved F or W. The order of the fields is CDR3 protein, CDR3 DNA, D gene, J gene, clone size, V gene. The D gene is left open where the match is weak. Size is stated for part of the rows, as once, few or many counts, or as a class when the clone is expanded.

CASRQNEQFF	TGTGCCAGCAGACAAAATGAGCAGTTCTTC	.	TRBJ2-1	.	TRBV6-5
CASQGGAGPYEQYF	TGTGCCAGCCAAGGCGGAGCGGGGCCGTACGAGCAGTACTTC	TRBD2	TRBJ2-7	.	TRBV27
CASTIWGGTSYEQYF	TGTGCCAGCACCATATGGGGGGGCACGTCCTACGAGCAGTACTTC	.	TRBJ2-7	.	TRBV6-6
CASSYRDNAYEQYF	TGCGCCAGCAGCTACCGGGACAACGCCTACGAGCAGTACTTC	.	TRBJ2-7	.	TRBV5-1
CACSGGSGPQHF	TGTGCCTGTAGCGGGGGGTCGGGGCCCCAGCATTTT	.	TRBJ1-5	.	TRBV28
CASSLRGRVTEAFF	TGTGCCAGCAGTTTGCGGGGGCGGGTCACTGAAGCTTTCTTT	.	TRBJ1-1	few	TRBV27
CASSQRAPSSGNTIYF	TGCGCCAGCAGCCAGAGGGCCCCGAGCTCTGGAAACACCATATATTTT	.	TRBJ1-3	.	TRBV4-1
CASSHWTSWGPNEQFF	TGTGCCAGCAGTCACTGGACTAGCTGGGGGCCTAATGAGCAGTTCTTC	TRBD2	TRBJ2-1	once	TRBV6-5
CSVDKPGQGLGEQYF	TGCAGCGTTGACAAACCGGGACAGGGTCTCGGCGAGCAGTACTTC	TRBD1	TRBJ2-7	.	TRBV29-1
CASSTVGGNYEQYF	TGTGCCAGCAGTACGGTGGGCGGAAACTACGAGCAGTACTTC	.	TRBJ2-7	.	TRBV7-9
CASSVGGGDTQYF	TGTGCCAGCAGCGTCGGCGGCGGGGATACGCAGTATTTT	.	TRBJ2-3	.	TRBV11-2
CASSPGRNQPQHF	TGTGCCAGTAGCCCCGGACGGAATCAGCCCCAGCATTTT	.	TRBJ1-5	.	TRBV19
CASSQGTTLSTEQYF	TGCGCCAGCAGCCAAGGTACTACACTAAGCACCGAGCAGTACTTC	.	TRBJ2-7	.	TRBV4-3
CAISSGSRFTDTQYF	TGTGCCATCAGCTCCGGTAGCCGGTTCACAGATACGCAGTATTTT	.	TRBJ2-3	.	TRBV10-3
CASSGRAGEQYF	TGTGCCAGTTCGGGGAGGGCGGGAGAGCAGTACTTC	TRBD2	TRBJ2-7	.	TRBV19
CASSSRTARGRKLFF	TGTGCCAGCAGCTCACGGACCGCCCGAGGACGAAAACTGTTTTTT	.	TRBJ1-4	few	TRBV7-9
CASRKRGKSSYEQYF	TGTGCCAGCAGAAAGCGGGGCAAGAGCTCCTACGAGCAGTACTTC	TRBD2	TRBJ2-7	.	TRBV28
CASSPTGPTGELFF	TGTGCCAGTAGTCCGACAGGACCCACCGGGGAGCTGTTTTTT	.	TRBJ2-2	.	TRBV19
CASSWAGPNQPQHF	TGTGCCAGCAGCTGGGCGGGGCCCAATCAGCCCCAGCATTTT	.	TRBJ1-5	.	TRBV7-2
CASSPGLAGGLF	TGTGCCAGCAGCCCGGGACTAGCGGGGGGGCTTTTT	TRBD2	TRBJ2-3	once	TRBV7-2
CASSTQDSYEKLFF	TGTGCCAGCAGCACTCAGGACAGCTATGAAAAACTGTTTTTT	.	TRBJ1-4	.	TRBV7-2
CASMRRRDSGGLDTDTQYF	TGTGCCAGCATGAGGAGGCGAGATAGCGGGGGGCTTGACACAGATACGCAGTATTTT	TRBD2	TRBJ2-3	.	TRBV6-4
CASTPGWRGIQETQYF	TGTGCCAGCACCCCTGGTTGGCGGGGAATCCAAGAGACCCAGTACTTC	.	TRBJ2-5	.	TRBV5-6
CASSQDPRSTGGSYTF	TGTGCCAGCAGCCAAGATCCCCGATCGACAGGAGGGAGCTACACCTTC	.	TRBJ1-2	.	TRBV4-2
CALMTLPYEQYF	TGTGCCCTAATGACGCTCCCCTACGAGCAGTACTTC	.	TRBJ2-7	.	TRBV5-4
CASSSLAGSTDTQYF	TGTGCCAGCAGCTCCCTAGCGGGGAGCACAGATACGCAGTATTTT	TRBD2	TRBJ2-3	.	TRBV5-5
CASSRIPSYGYTF	TGTGCCAGCAGCCGAATCCCTAGCTATGGCTACACCTTC	.	TRBJ1-2	.	TRBV5-8
CASSSPSGGSSYNEQFF	TGTGCCAGCAGCTCACCTAGCGGGGGGAGCTCCTACAATGAGCAGTTCTTC	TRBD2	TRBJ2-1	.	TRBV11-2
CASKVRGFREETQYF	TGTGCCAGCAAGGTTCGTGGGTTCAGAGAAGAGACCCAGTACTTC	.	TRBJ2-5	.	TRBV7-9
CASSPITEHGELFF	TGTGCCAGCTCACCAATCACGGAGCACGGGGAGCTGTTTTTT	.	TRBJ2-2	.	TRBV18